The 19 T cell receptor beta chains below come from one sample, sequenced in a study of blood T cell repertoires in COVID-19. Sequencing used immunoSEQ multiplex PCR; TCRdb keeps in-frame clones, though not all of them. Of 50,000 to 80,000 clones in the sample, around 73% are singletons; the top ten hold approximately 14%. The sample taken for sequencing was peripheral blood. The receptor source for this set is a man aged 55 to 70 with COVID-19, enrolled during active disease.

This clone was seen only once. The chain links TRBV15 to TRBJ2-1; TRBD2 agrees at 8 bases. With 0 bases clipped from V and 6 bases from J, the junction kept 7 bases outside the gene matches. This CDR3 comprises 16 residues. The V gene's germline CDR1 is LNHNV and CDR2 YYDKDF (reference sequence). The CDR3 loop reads CATSRDGGRPFNEQFF. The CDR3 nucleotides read TGTGCCACCAGCAGAGATGGCGGGAGGCCGTTCAATGAGCAGTTCTTC.

CDR3 in amino acids: CASSSDGNSPLHF. In nucleotides, the CDR3 is TGTGCCAGCAGCTCAGACGGGAATTCACCCCTCCACTTT. The chain has TRBV7-9 and TRBJ1-6; no firm D call. The CDR3 extends over 13 amino acids. With 4 bases removed from V and 7 bases from J, the gap between germline ends came to 8 bases. The V gene's germline CDR1 is SEHNR and CDR2 FQNEAQ (reference sequence).

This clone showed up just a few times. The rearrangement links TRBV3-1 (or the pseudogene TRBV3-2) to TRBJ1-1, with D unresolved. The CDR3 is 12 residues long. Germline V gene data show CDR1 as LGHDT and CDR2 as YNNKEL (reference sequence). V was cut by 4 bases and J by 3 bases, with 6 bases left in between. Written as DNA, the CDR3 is TGTGCCAGCAGCCGGAGGGACACTGAAGCTTTCTTT. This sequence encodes CASSRRDTEAFF.

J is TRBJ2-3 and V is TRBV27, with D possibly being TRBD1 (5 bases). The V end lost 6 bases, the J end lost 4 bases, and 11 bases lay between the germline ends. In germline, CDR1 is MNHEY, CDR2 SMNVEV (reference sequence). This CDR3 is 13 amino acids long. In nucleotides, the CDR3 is TGTGCCAGCAGGGTTTGGGGCCCAGATACGCAGTATTTT. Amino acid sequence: CASRVWGPDTQYF.

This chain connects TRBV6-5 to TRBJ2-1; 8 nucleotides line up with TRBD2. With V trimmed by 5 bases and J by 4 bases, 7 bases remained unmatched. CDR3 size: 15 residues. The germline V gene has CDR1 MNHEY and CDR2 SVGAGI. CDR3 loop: CASSMGTRLYNEQFF. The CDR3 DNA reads TGTGCCAGCAGTATGGGGACTAGGCTATACAATGAGCAGTTCTTC.

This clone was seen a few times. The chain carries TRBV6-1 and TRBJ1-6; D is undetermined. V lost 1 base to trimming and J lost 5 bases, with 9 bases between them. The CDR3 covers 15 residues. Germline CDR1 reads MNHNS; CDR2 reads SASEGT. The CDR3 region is CASSEGQADNSPLHF. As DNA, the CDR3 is TGTGCCAGCAGTGAAGGGCAGGCAGATAATTCACCCCTCCACTTT.

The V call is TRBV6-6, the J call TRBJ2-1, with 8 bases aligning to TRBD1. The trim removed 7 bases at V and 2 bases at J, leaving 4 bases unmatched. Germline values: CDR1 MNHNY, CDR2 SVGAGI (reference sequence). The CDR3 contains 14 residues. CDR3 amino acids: CASNRQGPYNEQFF. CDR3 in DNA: TGTGCCAGCAACCGACAGGGGCCCTACAATGAGCAGTTCTTC.

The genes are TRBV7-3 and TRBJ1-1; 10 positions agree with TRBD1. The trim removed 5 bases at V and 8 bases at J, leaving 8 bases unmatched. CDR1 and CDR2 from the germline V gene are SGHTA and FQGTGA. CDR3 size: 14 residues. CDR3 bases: TGTGCCAGCAGCCCCCGACAGGGGGCGAGCGAAGCTTTCTTT. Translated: CASSPRQGASEAFF.

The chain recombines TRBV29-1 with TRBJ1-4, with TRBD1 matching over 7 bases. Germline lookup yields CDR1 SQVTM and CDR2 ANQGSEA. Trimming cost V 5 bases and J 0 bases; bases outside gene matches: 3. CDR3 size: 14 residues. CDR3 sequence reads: CSVQGVATNEKLFF. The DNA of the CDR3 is TGCAGCGTTCAGGGGGTGGCAACTAATGAAAAACTGTTTTTT.

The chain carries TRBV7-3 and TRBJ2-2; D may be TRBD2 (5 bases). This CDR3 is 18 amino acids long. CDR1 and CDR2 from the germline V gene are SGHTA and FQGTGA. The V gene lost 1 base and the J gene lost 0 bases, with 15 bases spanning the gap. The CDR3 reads CASSLSPWRTPNTGELFF. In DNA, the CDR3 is TGTGCCAGCAGCTTAAGCCCATGGAGGACCCCGAACACCGGGGAGCTGTTTTTT. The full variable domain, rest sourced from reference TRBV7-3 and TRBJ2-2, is GAGVSQTPSNKVTEKGKYVELRCDPISGHTALYWYRQSLGQGPEFLIYFQGTGAADDSGLPNDRFFAVRPEGSVSTLKIQRTERGDSAVYLCASSLSPWRTPNTGELFFGEGSRLTVL.

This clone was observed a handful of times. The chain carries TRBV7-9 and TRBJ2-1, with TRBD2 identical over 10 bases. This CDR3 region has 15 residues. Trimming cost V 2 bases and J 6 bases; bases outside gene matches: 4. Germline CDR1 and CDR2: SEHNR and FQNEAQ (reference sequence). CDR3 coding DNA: TGTGCCAGCAGCTTAAATAGCGGGGGGACCAATGAGCAGTTCTTC. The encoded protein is CASSLNSGGTNEQFF.

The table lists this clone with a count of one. CDR3 residues: CASSHGGEQFF. CDR3 nucleotide sequence: TGTGCCAGCAGCCACGGGGGTGAGCAGTTCTTC. This chain links TRBV3-1 (or the pseudogene TRBV3-2) with TRBJ2-1; weak D call: TRBD2 (6 bases). Between the trimmed V and J ends, which lost 3 bases and 9 bases, there was a span of 6 bases. The CDR3 consists of 11 residues. CDR1 is LGHDT and CDR2 is YNNKEL in the germline V gene (reference sequence).

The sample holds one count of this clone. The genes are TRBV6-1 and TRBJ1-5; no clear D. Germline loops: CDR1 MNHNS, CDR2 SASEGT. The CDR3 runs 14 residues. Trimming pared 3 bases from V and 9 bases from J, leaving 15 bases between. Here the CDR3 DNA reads TGTGCCAGCAGTGATATCCCCGCAGATGGGCCCCAGCATTTT. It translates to CASSDIPADGPQHF.

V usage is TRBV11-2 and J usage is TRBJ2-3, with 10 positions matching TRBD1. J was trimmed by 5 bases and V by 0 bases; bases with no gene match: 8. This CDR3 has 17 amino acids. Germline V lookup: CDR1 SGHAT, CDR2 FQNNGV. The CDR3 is CASSLDRPGTGVDTQYF. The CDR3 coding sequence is TGTGCCAGCAGCTTAGACCGACCCGGGACAGGGGTAGATACGCAGTATTTT. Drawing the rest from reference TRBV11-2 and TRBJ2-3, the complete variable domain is EAGVAQSPRYKIIEKRQSVAFWCNPISGHATLYWYQQILGQGPKLLIQFQNNGVVDDSQLPKDRFSAERLKGVDSTLKIQPAKLEDSAVYLCASSLDRPGTGVDTQYFGPGTRLTVL.

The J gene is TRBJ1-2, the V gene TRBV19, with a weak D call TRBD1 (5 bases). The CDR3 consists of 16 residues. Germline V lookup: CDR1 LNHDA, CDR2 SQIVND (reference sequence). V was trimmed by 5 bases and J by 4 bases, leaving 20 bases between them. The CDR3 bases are TGTGCCAGTAGTCAACCCCAGGGCCAAGTGATCTATGGCTACACCTTC. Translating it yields CASSQPQGQVIYGYTF. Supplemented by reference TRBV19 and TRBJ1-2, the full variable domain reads DGGITQSPKYLFRKEGQNVTLSCEQNLNHDAMYWYRQDPGQGLRLIYYSQIVNDFQKGDIAEGYSVSREKKESFPLTVTSAQKNPTAFYLCASSQPQGQVIYGYTFGSGTRLTVV.

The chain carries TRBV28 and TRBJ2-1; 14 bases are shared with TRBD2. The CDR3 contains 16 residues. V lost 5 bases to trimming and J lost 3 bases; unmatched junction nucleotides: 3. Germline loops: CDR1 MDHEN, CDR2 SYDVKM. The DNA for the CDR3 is TGTGCCAGCAGTCCGGGACTAGCGGGAGACTACAATGAGCAGTTCTTC. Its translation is CASSPGLAGDYNEQFF.

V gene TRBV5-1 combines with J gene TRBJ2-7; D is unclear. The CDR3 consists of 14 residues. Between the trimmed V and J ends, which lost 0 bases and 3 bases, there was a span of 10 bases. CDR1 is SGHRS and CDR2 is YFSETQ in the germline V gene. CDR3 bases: TGCGCCAGCAGCTTGGCCAGCGAAATCTACGAGCAGTACTTC. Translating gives CASSLASEIYEQYF. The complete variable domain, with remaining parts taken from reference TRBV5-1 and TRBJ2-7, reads KAGVTQTPRYLIKTRGQQVTLSCSPISGHRSVSWYQQTPGQGLQFLFEYFSETQRNKGNFPGRFSGRQFSNSRSEMNVSTLELGDSALYLCASSLASEIYEQYFGPGTRLTVT.

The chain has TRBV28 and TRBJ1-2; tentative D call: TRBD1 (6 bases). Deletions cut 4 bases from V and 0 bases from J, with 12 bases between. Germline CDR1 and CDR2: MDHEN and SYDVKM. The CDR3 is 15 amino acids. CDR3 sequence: CASSSPGQSNYGYTF. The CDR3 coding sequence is TGTGCCAGCAGTTCCCCGGGACAATCTAACTATGGCTACACCTTC.

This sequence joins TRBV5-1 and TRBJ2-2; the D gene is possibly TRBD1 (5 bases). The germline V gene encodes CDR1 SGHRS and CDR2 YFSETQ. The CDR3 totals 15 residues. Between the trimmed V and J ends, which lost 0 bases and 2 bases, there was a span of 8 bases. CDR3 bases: TGCGCCAGCAGCTTGGTAGGGGATAACACCGGGGAGCTGTTTTTT. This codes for CASSLVGDNTGELFF. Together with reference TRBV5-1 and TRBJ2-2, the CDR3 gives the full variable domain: KAGVTQTPRYLIKTRGQQVTLSCSPISGHRSVSWYQQTPGQGLQFLFEYFSETQRNKGNFPGRFSGRQFSNSRSEMNVSTLELGDSALYLCASSLVGDNTGELFFGEGSRLTVL.